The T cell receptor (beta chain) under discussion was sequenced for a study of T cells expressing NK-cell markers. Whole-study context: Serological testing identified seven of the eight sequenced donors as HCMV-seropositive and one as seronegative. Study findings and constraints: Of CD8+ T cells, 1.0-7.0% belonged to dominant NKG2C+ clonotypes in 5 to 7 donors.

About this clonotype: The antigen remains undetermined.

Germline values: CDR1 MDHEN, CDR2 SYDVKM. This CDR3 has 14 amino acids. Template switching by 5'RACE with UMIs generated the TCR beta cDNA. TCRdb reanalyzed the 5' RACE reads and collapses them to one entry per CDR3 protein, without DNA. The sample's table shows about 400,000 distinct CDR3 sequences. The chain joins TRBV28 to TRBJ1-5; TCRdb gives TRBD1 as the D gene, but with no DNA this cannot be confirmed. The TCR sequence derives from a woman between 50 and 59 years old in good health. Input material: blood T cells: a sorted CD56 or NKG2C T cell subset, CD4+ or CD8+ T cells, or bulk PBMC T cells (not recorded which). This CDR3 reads CASRWTGWNQPQHF.